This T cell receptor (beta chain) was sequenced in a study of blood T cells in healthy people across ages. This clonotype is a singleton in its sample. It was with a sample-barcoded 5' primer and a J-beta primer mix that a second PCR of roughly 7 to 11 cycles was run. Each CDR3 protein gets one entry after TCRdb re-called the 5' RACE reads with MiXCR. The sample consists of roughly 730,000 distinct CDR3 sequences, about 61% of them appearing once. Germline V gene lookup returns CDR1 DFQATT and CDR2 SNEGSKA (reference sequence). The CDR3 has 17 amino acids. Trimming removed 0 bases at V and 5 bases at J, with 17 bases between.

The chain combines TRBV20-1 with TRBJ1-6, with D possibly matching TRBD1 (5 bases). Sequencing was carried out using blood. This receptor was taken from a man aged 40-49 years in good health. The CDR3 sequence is CSARDHEEGSDNSPLHF. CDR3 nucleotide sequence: TGCAGTGCTAGAGATCACGAGGAGGGGAGTGATAATTCACCCCTCCACTTT.